This entry lists 8 T cell receptor beta chains sequenced from one sample in a study of PD-1 blockade in classical Hodgkin lymphoma. Every patient had relapsed following autologous stem cell transplantation, and cohorts differed in brentuximab vedotin exposure. Repertoires were generated with immunoSEQ multiplex PCR, while TCRdb's copy carries only in-frame clones and drops some. The repertoire includes 95,000 to 100,000 clones, around 89% of them detected once, and around 6.6% sits in the top ten. The sample in question was peripheral blood mononuclear cells (PBMCs), obtained before the second cycle of nivolumab. Every receptor here comes from a human donor with classical Hodgkin lymphoma.

This rearrangement joins TRBV12-5 to TRBJ1-5; D is unclear. The CDR3 length is 12 residues. The V gene lost 0 bases and the J gene lost 7 bases, with 4 bases spanning the gap. In germline, CDR1 is LGHNT, CDR2 FRNRAP. The CDR3 DNA is TGTGCTAGTGGTTTGGTGGGGCAGCCCCAGCATTTT. Its translation is CASGLVGQPQHF. Looking up the rest from reference TRBV12-5 and TRBJ1-5 gives the full variable domain: DARVTQTPRHKVTEMGQEVTMRCQPILGHNTVFWYRQTMMQGLELLAYFRNRAPLDDSGMPKDRFSAEMPDATLATLKIQPSEPRDSAVYFCASGLVGQPQHFGDGTRLSIL.

V usage is TRBV4-1 and J usage is TRBJ2-5; D could derive from TRBD1 or TRBD2 (5 bases each). The CDR3 contains 16 residues. V lost 0 bases and J 5 bases, leaving 16 bases between the germline ends. Looked up from germline, CDR1 is MGHRA and CDR2 is YSYEKL. CDR3: CASSQDRGRALETQYF. CDR3 nucleotide sequence: TGCGCCAGCAGCCAAGATCGGGGCAGGGCCTTGGAGACCCAGTACTTC.

The J gene is TRBJ2-1, the V gene TRBV10-1; 8 bases agree with TRBD1. V lost 5 bases to trimming and J lost 6 bases; unmatched junction nucleotides: 3. CDR1 and CDR2 from the germline V gene are WNHNN and SYGVQD (reference sequence). This CDR3 comprises 13 residues. The CDR3 is CASSRTGGNEQFF. CDR3 DNA: TGCGCCAGCAGTCGAACAGGGGGCAATGAGCAGTTCTTC.

This clone was detected a few times. The chain employs TRBV29-1 and TRBJ1-1; D not resolved. This CDR3 contains 10 residues. Germline assignment: CDR1 SQVTM and CDR2 ANQGSEA. V was pared by 4 bases and J by 11 bases, with 11 bases between. The CDR3 sequence is CSVVPGRAFF. As DNA, the CDR3 is TGCAGCGTTGTCCCCGGGCGGGCTTTCTTT.

The rearrangement joins TRBV5-4 to TRBJ1-3; D unresolved. The CDR3 extends over 18 amino acids. The germline V and J ends were trimmed by 0 bases and 2 bases, with 18 bases remaining between them. Germline lookup yields CDR1 SGHNT and CDR2 YYREEE (reference sequence). CDR3 in DNA: TGTGCCAGCAGCTTGGTAGGGCTGGCGAGGCCAGCTGGAAACACCATATATTTT. It specifies CASSLVGLARPAGNTIYF. Together with reference TRBV5-4 and TRBJ1-3, the CDR3 gives the full variable domain: ETGVTQSPTHLIKTRGQQVTLRCSSQSGHNTVSWYQQALGQGPQFIFQYYREEENGRGNFPPRFSGLQFPNYSSELNVNALELDDSALYLCASSLVGLARPAGNTIYFGEGSWLTVV.

The chain has TRBV12-5 and TRBJ1-3, with 9 bases aligning to TRBD1. The CDR3 totals 16 residues. Germline V gene lookup returns CDR1 LGHNT and CDR2 FRNRAP. Losses at the gene ends were 5 bases for V and 0 bases for J; bases not matched to a gene: 5. CDR3 region: CASGPGTGFSGNTIYF. The CDR3 region has the DNA TGTGCTAGTGGTCCCGGGACAGGGTTCTCTGGAAACACCATATATTTT. Supplemented by reference TRBV12-5 and TRBJ1-3, the full variable domain reads DARVTQTPRHKVTEMGQEVTMRCQPILGHNTVFWYRQTMMQGLELLAYFRNRAPLDDSGMPKDRFSAEMPDATLATLKIQPSEPRDSAVYFCASGPGTGFSGNTIYFGEGSWLTVV.

The CDR3 loop reads CASSSTLMAHSNQPQHF. The DNA of the CDR3 is TGTGCCAGCAGCTCTACTCTGATGGCTCATAGCAATCAGCCCCAGCATTTT. The rearrangement uses TRBV11-2 and TRBJ1-5, with D hard to call. Germline-derived CDR1 and CDR2 are SGHAT and FQNNGV. The length of the CDR3 is 17 residues. V lost 4 bases and J 0 bases, leaving 16 bases between the germline ends.

The gene calls are TRBV7-9 and TRBJ2-5; 7 bases are a match to TRBD1. Germline CDR1 and CDR2: SEHNR and FQNEAQ (reference sequence). The V gene end was trimmed by 5 bases and the J gene end by 2 bases; junction bases not matched to a gene: 2. The CDR3 loop spans 13 amino acids. The chain's CDR3 is CASSGTAQETQYF. The DNA of the CDR3 is TGTGCCAGCAGCGGGACAGCACAAGAGACCCAGTACTTC.